This is a list of T cell receptor beta chains from one sample in a study of regulatory T cells in long-lasting Graves disease. TCRdb reprocessed the multiplex PCR reads via MiXCR and lists one record per CDR3 protein. Here the sample spans a few hundred thousand distinct CDR3 sequences, approximately 13% being singletons. The data also belong to a second study, concerning T cells in Graves' hyperthyroidism and ophthalmopathy.

Sequencing used peripheral blood mononuclear cells (PBMCs), obtained at new diagnosis, from a patient treated with antithyroid drugs. The receptor set was obtained from a man aged 25 to 45 with Graves disease. The CDR3 runs from the conserved cysteine through the conserved F or W. D genes are given only for firm matches. For some rows the clone size is stated as once, few or many, or as a class when expanded; others skip it.

clone_size: few
j_call: TRBJ2-3
v_call: TRBV13
d_call: TRBD2
cdr3_nt: TGTGCCAGCACCATATATACTAGCGGATCTAGCACAGATACGCAGTATTTT
cdr3_aa: CASTIYTSGSSTDTQYF

clone_size: many
j_call: TRBJ2-7
v_call: TRBV28
d_call: -
cdr3_nt: TGTGCCAGCGAACAGGGGGGACTAGACTACGAGCAGTACTTC
cdr3_aa: CASEQGGLDYEQYF

clone_size: many
j_call: TRBJ2-3
v_call: TRBV7-9
d_call: TRBD1
cdr3_nt: TGTGCCGGCAGCCCGAAGACAGGGGGCGGCACAGATACGCAGTATTTT
cdr3_aa: CAGSPKTGGGTDTQYF

clone_size: once
j_call: TRBJ2-3
v_call: TRBV6-2/TRBV6-3
d_call: -
cdr3_nt: TGTGCCAGCAGCCCTGGGTTGCGGGCCACAGATACGCAGTATTTT
cdr3_aa: CASSPGLRATDTQYF

clone_size: -
j_call: TRBJ2-3
v_call: TRBV9
d_call: -
cdr3_nt: TGTGCCAGCAGCGGGGGGTGGGCAGATACGCAGTATTTT
cdr3_aa: CASSGGWADTQYF

clone_size: many
j_call: TRBJ2-7
v_call: TRBV2
d_call: -
cdr3_nt: TGTGCCAGCAAGGAACAGCCCTACGAGCAGTACTTC
cdr3_aa: CASKEQPYEQYF

clone_size: many
j_call: TRBJ2-3
v_call: TRBV5-1
d_call: -
cdr3_nt: TGCGCCAGCAGCTTGGAACAGAGGTGGGATACGCAGTATTTT
cdr3_aa: CASSLEQRWDTQYF

clone_size: many
j_call: TRBJ2-3
v_call: TRBV28
d_call: -
cdr3_nt: TGTGCCAGCAGTTTGTTGTCTAGCACAGATACGCAGTATTTT
cdr3_aa: CASSLLSSTDTQYF

clone_size: many
j_call: TRBJ2-1
v_call: TRBV5-1
d_call: -
cdr3_nt: TGCGCCAGCAGCTTGTCCCTGGGGGCGCCCAATGAGCAGTTCTTC
cdr3_aa: CASSLSLGAPNEQFF

clone_size: -
j_call: TRBJ2-1
v_call: TRBV15
d_call: -
cdr3_nt: TGTGCCACCAGCAAAACACTAGATTCCTACAATGAGCAGTTCTTC
cdr3_aa: CATSKTLDSYNEQFF